One TCR beta chain is described in this entry. The antigen it binds to is not known. Base qualities are not provided; no much larger clone lies one nucleotide away. From cysteine to phenylalanine, the CDR3 is 15 amino acids long. Here the CDR3 DNA is all that survives: 45 bases in frame from base 1. V and J are trimmed by 3 bases and 7 bases, and the gene matches miss 4 bases of the junction. Looking up the germline V gene (reference sequence) yields CDR1 LNHNV and CDR2 YYDKDF. The data were obtained in a study of identical twins (dated by TCRdb to 2016 to 2018). About the study as a whole: To test whether fetal clonotypes persist, this study deep-sequenced TCR alpha and beta repertoires from monozygotic twins, from unrelated adults of various ages, and from cord blood. To rule out contamination, the twin experiments were replicated at different times with different library preparation protocols.

What the study reported, not specific to this receptor: Fewer insertions were carried by abundant cord blood beta clonotypes, a similar but weaker trend appeared in young adult naive repertoires, and no such trend appeared in memory repertoires. Out-of-frame TCR alpha sharing in monozygotic twins was systematically underestimated by recombination models, whereas sharing between unrelated individuals was in agreement with the recombination models. Compared with coincidental sharing between unrelated individuals, an excess of low generation-probability sequences was observed among out-of-frame TCR alpha sequences shared between twins. A weaker excess of twin sharing was found in beta out-of-frame sequences because the signal-to-noise ratio was lowered by fewer shared sequences. Invariant T cells such as MAIT and iNKT could partly confound zero-insertion analyses, though diverse VJ usage argued against this for most clonotypes. Because the same donors could not be followed over many years, conclusions were based on cross-sectional statistical analysis.

Every donor in the study was a healthy Caucasian. The twin cohort consisted of three pairs of female monozygotic twins, all aged about 18 to 29 years. Positive isolation kits from Invitrogen were used to isolate the CD4+ and CD8+ T cell populations. Libraries were prepared through 5' RACE. The data were produced on an Illumina HiSeq 2000. A universal primer binding site was introduced by template switching, and a unique molecular identifier was present in the final cDNA, enabling accurate counting of TCR cDNA molecules. First-strand cDNA for TCR alpha and beta chains was synthesized from specific primers in the conserved constant-segment region. To control for contamination, every cDNA library was double barcoded, receiving both a SMART-Mk sample barcode and Illumina barcodes. TruSeq adapter sequences along with Illumina sample barcodes were introduced in two successive PCR steps. Sequencing of the TCR alpha and beta cDNA libraries was done on the Illumina HiSeq platform using custom primers. The source study handled its data this way. Unique molecular identifiers were extracted from raw reads with MiGEC, and CDR3 positions were determined with MiXCR. For each individual, recombination models were inferred using an EM algorithm with the repgenHMM and IGoR tools. The analysis of shared clonotypes was done with the tcR package in R, with sharing normalized by the product of cloneset sizes. Out-of-frame nonproductive sequences were analyzed to study raw recombination free of thymic and clonal selection effects. TCRdb reprocessed the public reads (quality trimming at Q25 with fastp, clone calling with MiXCR) and kept in-frame beta chains. Rows are combined by CDR3 protein, so each entry shows the most common genes and DNA. These V and J calls rely on TCRdb rather than the paper's analysis. The sample data list 520,000 or so distinct CDR3 sequences, and less than 25% of these were observed just once. The ten biggest clones cover approximately 0.95% of the sample.

This sample was also put to use in a study of T cells expressing NK-cell markers. The second source states: Three sorted T-cell subsets (CD3+CD56+NKG2C+, CD3+CD56+NKG2C- and CD3+CD56-NKG2C+) from about 8 donors had their TCR beta-chain repertoires profiled. Most of the eight sequenced donors were HCMV-seropositive and one was HCMV-seronegative. To restrict sorting to alphabetaTCR-expressing T cells, an anti-gammadeltaTCR antibody was added in several experiments. For 5 or 6 donors, the dominant CD3+CD56+NKG2C+ clonotypes were among the top 10 CD8+ clonotypes and accounted for roughly 1.0-8% of CD8+ T cells. Those dominant clonotypes were again the most abundant among CD3+CD56-NKG2C+ cells in a handful of donors, at roughly 28.3-60.1%. It remained unclear whether the expanded NKG2C-expressing T cell clones were specific for HCMV antigens. All eight donors whose samples were sequenced were randomly selected healthy volunteers, three of them men and five women. HCMV-specific IgG was detected in serum with a commercial ELISA kit to determine HCMV serostatus. MIGEC was used to demultiplex reads and group reads by UMI, and MiTCR was used to assemble and quantify clonotypes. To remove erroneous sequences, TCR cDNA sequences were retained only when supported by two or more reads. Downstream repertoire analysis used the tcR package, and clonotypes were matched across fractions by CDR3 nucleotide sequence plus V segment. VDJmatch was used to annotate antigen specificity against VDJdb, with one amino acid substitution in CDR3 allowed.

The specimen was CD4+ T cells sorted from blood. In this chain, TRBV15 is recombined with TRBJ2-4; 12 nucleotides in the junction match TRBD2. The sequence came from a woman younger than 30 in good health. This receptor carries the CDR3 CATSSRLAGVNIQYF. The DNA reads as follows: TGTGCCACCAGCAGTCGACTAGCGGGAGTTAACATTCAGTACTTC.